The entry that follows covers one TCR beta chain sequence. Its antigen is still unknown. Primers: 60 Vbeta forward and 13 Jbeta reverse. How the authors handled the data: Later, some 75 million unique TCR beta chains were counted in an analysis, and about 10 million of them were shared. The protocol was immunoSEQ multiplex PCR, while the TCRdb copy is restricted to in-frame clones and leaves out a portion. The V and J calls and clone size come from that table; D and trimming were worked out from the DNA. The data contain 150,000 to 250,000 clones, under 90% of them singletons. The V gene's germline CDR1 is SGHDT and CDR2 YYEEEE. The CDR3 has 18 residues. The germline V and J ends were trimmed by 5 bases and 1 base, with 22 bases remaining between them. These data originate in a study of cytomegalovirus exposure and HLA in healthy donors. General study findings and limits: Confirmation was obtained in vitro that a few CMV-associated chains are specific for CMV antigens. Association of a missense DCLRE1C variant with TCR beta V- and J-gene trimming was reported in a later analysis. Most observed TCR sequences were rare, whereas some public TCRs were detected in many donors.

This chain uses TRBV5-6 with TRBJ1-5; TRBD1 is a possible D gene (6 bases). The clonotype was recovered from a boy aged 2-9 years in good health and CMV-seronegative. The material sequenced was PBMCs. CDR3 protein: CASRDRAKGEGSNQPQHF. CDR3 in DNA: TGTGCCAGCAGAGACCGGGCTAAGGGGGAAGGGAGCAATCAGCCCCAGCATTTT. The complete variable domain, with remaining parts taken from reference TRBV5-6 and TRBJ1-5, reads DAGVTQSPTHLIKTRGQQVTLRCSPKSGHDTVSWYQQALGQGPQFIFQYYEEEERQRGNFPDRFSGHQFPNYSSELNVNALLLGDSALYLCASRDRAKGEGSNQPQHFGDGTRLSIL.